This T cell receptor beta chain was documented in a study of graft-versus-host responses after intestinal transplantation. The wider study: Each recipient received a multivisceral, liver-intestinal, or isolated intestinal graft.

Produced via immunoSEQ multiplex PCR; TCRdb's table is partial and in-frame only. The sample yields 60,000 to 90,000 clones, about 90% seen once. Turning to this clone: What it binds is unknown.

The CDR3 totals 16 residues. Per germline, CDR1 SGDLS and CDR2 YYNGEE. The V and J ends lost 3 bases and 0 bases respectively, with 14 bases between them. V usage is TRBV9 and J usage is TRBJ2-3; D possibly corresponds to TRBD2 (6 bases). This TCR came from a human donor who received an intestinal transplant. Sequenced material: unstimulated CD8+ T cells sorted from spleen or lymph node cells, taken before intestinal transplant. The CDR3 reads CASSENSGTSTDTQYF. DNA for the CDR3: TGTGCCAGCAGCGAGAATAGCGGAACTAGCACAGATACGCAGTATTTT. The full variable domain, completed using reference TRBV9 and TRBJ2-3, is DSGVTQTPKHLITATGQRVTLRCSPRSGDLSVYWYQQSLDQGLQFLIQYYNGEERAKGNILERFSAQQFPDLHSELNLSSLELGDSALYFCASSENSGTSTDTQYFGPGTRLTVL.